The T cell receptor (beta chain) under discussion was sequenced for a study of blood T cell repertoires in COVID-19. The wider study: Both acute and convalescent COVID-19 samples were obtained from the United States, Italy and Spain. From T cells, B-cell-depleted T cells, or PBMCs came the material, which was cDNA or gDNA.

Sequencing was performed with immunoSEQ multiplex PCR; in TCRdb, only in-frame clones are kept and a portion is missing. The sample lists 250,000 to 300,000 clones, 75% to 90% occurring once. Unmatched junction bases numbered 3, after V lost 1 base and J lost 2 bases. Germline values: CDR1 LGHNT, CDR2 FRNRAP. There are 15 residues in the CDR3. The specimen sequenced was peripheral blood. The receptor comes from a woman in her fifties or sixties who had recovered from COVID-19. The rearrangement joins TRBV12-5 to TRBJ2-3, with TRBD1 matching 7 bases. The CDR3 sequence is CASGLGQGDTDTQYF. The CDR3 region has the DNA TGTGCTAGTGGTTTGGGACAGGGAGACACAGATACGCAGTATTTT. The complete variable domain, with remaining parts taken from reference TRBV12-5 and TRBJ2-3, reads DARVTQTPRHKVTEMGQEVTMRCQPILGHNTVFWYRQTMMQGLELLAYFRNRAPLDDSGMPKDRFSAEMPDATLATLKIQPSEPRDSAVYFCASGLGQGDTDTQYFGPGTRLTVL.